Below, 11 T cell receptor beta chains from the same sample are listed, as sequenced in a study of a mutant IDH1 vaccine in newly diagnosed glioma. Assay used: immunoSEQ multiplex PCR; TCRdb lists only in-frame clones, some missing. The data show 45,000 to 65,000 clones, roughly 91% seen once. Stated time point: week 11, during vaccination. Doses of 300 ug of mutant IDH1 20-mer peptide were given with topical imiquimod. These receptors have no identified antigens. Sequenced here: PBMCs, sampled from a glioma patient whose treatment included an IDH1 peptide vaccine. The receptors originated from a man aged 45-65 years with glioma.

V gene TRBV15 combines with J gene TRBJ2-7; tentative D call: TRBD1 (5 bases). The CDR3 length is 16 residues. Germline V gene sequence: CDR1 LNHNV, CDR2 YYDKDF (reference sequence). Trimming pared 1 base from V and 1 base from J, leaving 14 bases between. The CDR3 coding sequence is TGTGCCACCAGCAGAGTTGGGGCGGAGTTTTCCTACGAGCAGTACTTC. Its translation: CATSRVGAEFSYEQYF.

V and J are TRBV30 and TRBJ1-2, with 8 bases identical to TRBD1. The CDR3 is 14 residues long. Germline V lookup: CDR1 GTSNPN, CDR2 SVGIG (reference sequence). V trimming: 2 bases; J trimming: 8 bases; junction bases outside the gene matches: 10. CDR3 loop: CAWSPQGRGQGYTF. The DNA of the CDR3 is TGTGCCTGGAGTCCCCAAGGCAGGGGGCAAGGCTACACCTTC.

The chain uses TRBV2 and TRBJ2-5, with TRBD1 as a possible D gene (6 bases). The CDR3 runs to 13 residues. Per the germline V gene, CDR1 is SNHLY and CDR2 is FYNNEI. The V end lost 6 bases, the J end lost 2 bases, and 10 bases lay between the germline ends. CDR3 residues: CASRKDSQETQYF. The CDR3 DNA reads TGTGCCAGCAGGAAGGACAGTCAAGAGACCCAGTACTTC.

This clone was seen just once. This chain connects TRBV4-3 to TRBJ2-3; TRBD2 might be the D (5 bases). The CDR3 runs 17 residues. The germline V and J ends were trimmed by 0 bases and 2 bases, with 15 bases remaining between them. Germline CDR1 is LGHNA and CDR2 is YSLEER. CDR3 DNA: TGCGCCAGCAGCCAAGATCTTCCGGGGTGGTCCACAGATACGCAGTATTTT. Protein sequence: CASSQDLPGWSTDTQYF.

The rearrangement joins TRBV4-2 to TRBJ2-1, with 10 bases fitting TRBD2. CDR1 and CDR2 (germline): LGHNA, YNFKEQ. CDR3 length: 17 amino acids. The V segment lost 4 bases and the J segment 5 bases; nucleotides outside the gene matches: 11. The CDR3 DNA reads as TGTGCCAGCAGCCCCTCCCGAGCGGGGGGGTACAACAATGAGCAGTTCTTC. It encodes CASSPSRAGGYNNEQFF.

This clone was seen only once. This sequence joins TRBV28 and TRBJ1-1; no definite D call. Germline values: CDR1 MDHEN, CDR2 SYDVKM. CDR3 length equals 14 residues. V was trimmed by 2 bases and J by 6 bases, leaving 13 bases between them. CDR3 nucleotides: TGTGCCAGCAGTTTAGTACAGTCCCCTCCTGAAGCTTTCTTT. Protein product: CASSLVQSPPEAFF.

This chain joins TRBV19 and TRBJ2-1; perhaps TRBD2 as D (6 bases). Germline CDR1 reads LNHDA; CDR2 reads SQIVND (reference sequence). V was pared by 2 bases and J by 1 base, with 9 bases between. This CDR3 comprises 15 residues. Here the CDR3 reads CASSIRRGSYNEQFF. The CDR3 region has the DNA TGTGCCAGTAGTATAAGGAGGGGATCCTACAATGAGCAGTTCTTC.

The table lists this clone with a few counts. This chain links TRBV27 with TRBJ2-7, with 11 bases aligning to TRBD2. CDR1 is MNHEY and CDR2 is SMNVEV in the germline V gene (reference sequence). Losses at the gene ends were 3 bases for V and 2 bases for J; bases not matched to a gene: 9. This CDR3 is 17 amino acids long. CDR3 DNA sequence: TGTGCCAGCAGTTTCACGGTAGCGGGAGGGCCGACCTACGAGCAGTACTTC. Protein product: CASSFTVAGGPTYEQYF.

The CDR3 DNA reads as TGCGCCAGCAGCCCAAACTATATCCCTAGCACAGATACGCAGTATTTT. Translation gives CASSPNYIPSTDTQYF. This chain joins TRBV5-1 and TRBJ2-3; D is uncertain. The CDR3 has 16 residues. V gave up 4 bases and J gave up 0 bases, with 15 bases separating them. CDR1 and CDR2 (germline): SGHRS, YFSETQ. The full variable domain, completed using reference TRBV5-1 and TRBJ2-3, is KAGVTQTPRYLIKTRGQQVTLSCSPISGHRSVSWYQQTPGQGLQFLFEYFSETQRNKGNFPGRFSGRQFSNSRSEMNVSTLELGDSALYLCASSPNYIPSTDTQYFGPGTRLTVL.

This rearrangement joins TRBV9 to TRBJ1-4, with no clear D. Germline assignment: CDR1 SGDLS and CDR2 YYNGEE. Trimming removed 0 bases from V and 0 bases from J, with 12 bases in between. The CDR3 loop spans 17 amino acids. The CDR3 region has the DNA TGTGCCAGCAGCGTAGCTCCATCGGAAACAACTAATGAAAAACTGTTTTTT. Residues: CASSVAPSETTNEKLFF.

The V call is TRBV15, the J call TRBJ2-7; D uncertain. Per germline, CDR1 LNHNV and CDR2 YYDKDF (reference sequence). The V and J ends lost 0 bases and 2 bases respectively, with 14 bases between them. The CDR3 sequence is 16 residues long. The chain's CDR3 is CATSREGYSQTYEQYF. The CDR3 coding sequence is TGTGCCACCAGCAGAGAGGGCTACTCACAAACCTACGAGCAGTACTTC.